This T cell receptor (beta chain) was identified in a study of cytomegalovirus exposure and HLA in healthy donors (TCRdb year 2017). For the wider study: According to an earlier analysis of several hundred of the donors, 150 million to 200 million T cells yielded some 110 million unique TCR beta sequences and 276 Gb of sequence data. Approximately 310 gigabases of sequencing data and tens of millions of unique TCR sequences were included in an early release covering around 650 HLA-typed donors. Among the approximately 420 genotyped donors, approximately 82% belonged to the genetic ancestry cluster associated with self-reported Caucasian donors. The study aimed to test whether cataloging public T cell receptors could reveal signatures of past pathogen exposure. The study used immunosequencing to profile the T cell repertoires of about 670 subjects and linked those repertoires to cytomegalovirus serostatus. A separate validation cohort of 100 to 150 different subjects was used in addition to the 666-subject first cohort. To predict cytomegalovirus infection status, the study combined high-throughput TCR immunosequencing, statistical association of individual TCRs with disease status, and machine learning. A later analysis re-analyzed previously published TCR beta repertoires from about 600 donors and added high-resolution HLA genotyping to study TCR occurrence patterns. In the later analysis, no new phenotypic data were used to find candidate immune exposures; instead, reliance was placed on TCR beta sequences and their occurrence across donors. To decide whether each TCR beta V gene segment behaved as functional or pseudogenic, an earlier analysis of some 580 of the donors relied on high-throughput TCR beta sequencing. Donor age, sex, ethnicity and CMV serostatus were compiled together with the repertoire data. In a later genetic analysis, genome-wide SNP genotypes for about 65% of the 666 donors were used, and that subset was treated as a discovery cohort. Every repertoire in the discovery cohort had been generated on one and the same sequencing platform. Class I and class II HLA loci were covered by the typing at four-digit resolution. The number of donors typed differed by locus, with roughly 620-640 for A, B, C, DRB1 and DQB1, approximately 500 for DQA1, under 610 for DPA1, and some 470 for DPB1. Roughly 5 DR-DQ haplotypes were treated as single units for association and clustering because of strong linkage in the cohort. Across about 370 genotyped donors of the cohort, an average of approximately 240,000 unique TCR beta nucleotide sequences per donor were sequenced, and 15% to 20% of those sequences were non-productive.

Germline trimming: 5 bases from V, 9 bases from J; junction bases outside gene matches: 14. According to the germline V gene, CDR1 reads SGHTA and CDR2 reads FQGNSA. CDR3 length: 16 amino acids, cysteine to phenylalanine. Of all the DNA, just the CDR3 is kept, 48 bases in frame from base 1. Note on this clone: Its specific antigen is unknown. The record has no base qualities; no much larger clone is one base away.

In total, more than 500 healthy bone marrow donors made up the cohort. At the time of sampling, all cohort members were nominally healthy, though unrecorded immune exposures were likely present. Of the 670 or so cohort members, about 280 had positive CMV serostatus and just over 350 had negative CMV serostatus, and CMV serostatus was not recorded for the donor. Every donor gave a peripheral blood sample, and the peripheral blood mononuclear cells from that sample were used for TCR beta sequencing. Genomic DNA extraction from the blood cell samples was performed with the Qiagen DNeasy Blood Extraction Kit. What the work shows at the level of the full study, not this receptor alone: An association between a missense DCLRE1C variant and V-gene and J-gene trimming of TCR beta chains was found in a later genetic analysis and replicated in an independent cohort. A further reported finding was that TCR beta sequences accurately predicted the HLA-A and HLA-B alleles for most subjects in the first cohort. The only immune exposure information available for the cohort was CMV serostatus. Because counts were too low, some 17 rarely observed V segments, including chromosome 9 orphons, were left out of the earlier analysis of 500 to 650 of the donors. When HLA alleles, especially DR and DQ, strongly co-occurred, attributing TCR associations to individual alleles was difficult. In this cohort, only TCR beta chains were sequenced, and detectable features were limited by the absence of alpha or paired-chain data. Compared with the approximately 670-donor mean, donors in an Asian-associated ancestry cluster had fewer N-insertions in productive TCRs, according to a later genetic analysis. In an earlier analysis of under 600 of the donors, most TCR beta V segments were observed in productive rearrangements about 87% or about 30% of the time, broadly matching IMGT annotations. Three of the identified cytomegalovirus-associated TCR beta chains were confirmed in vitro to be specific for cytomegalovirus antigens. In a later analysis, about 17,000 TCR beta sequences were associated with specific HLA alleles at a false discovery rate of 0.05. The classifier was reported to diagnose cytomegalovirus status with high specificity and sensitivity in both the original and validation cohorts. A group of highly shared sequence variants was considered likely to be a technical artifact of the sequencing pipeline. Because HLA typing was missing for some donors at each locus, association tests included only the typed subset. The study gave a list of 150 to 200 TCR beta chains associated with cytomegalovirus. According to a later analysis, most CMV-associated TCR beta chains appeared to be HLA-restricted, and the HLA associations seemed to be driven largely by CMV exposure. Correlated functional status among segregating V segments might reflect linkage disequilibrium, but an unknown experimental factor could not be ruled out. The authors suggested that the approach could potentially be extended to other disease states and immunological phenotypes. In a later analysis, several top co-occurrence clusters were reported to appear linked to parvovirus B19, influenza, CMV and Epstein-Barr virus. A later analysis found that HLA-associated TCR beta chains were more clonally expanded and had lower generation probabilities than equally common non-associated chains. A later analysis found that TCR association rates varied across HLA loci, with DRB1 alleles showing the most associated TCRs and HLA-C alleles the fewest. Some IMGT-functional V segments, including TRBV6-2 and TRBV6-3, could not be distinguished by the 87-base-pair reads and were therefore excluded. Most TCR sequences were observed very rarely across donors, whereas some public TCRs were present in many individuals. The presence/absence analyses assumed that sequencing depth was roughly uniform across donors, and that assumption may not be true.

Library preparation was by the immunoSEQ multiplex PCR assay. A mixture of 60 forward primers for TCR Vbeta segments and 13 reverse primers for TCR Jbeta segments was used in the multiplex PCR. The CDR3 region of rearranged TCR beta genes was amplified from genomic DNA with a multiplex PCR assay. Amplified TCR beta libraries were sequenced as 87-base-pair reads on the Illumina HiSeq System. Under the source paper's analysis protocol: Across the roughly 700 repertoires, a later analysis counted roughly 84 million unique TCR beta chains, some 11 million of which were shared by at least two donors. Raw reads were error-corrected and collapsed into unique sequences with a nearest-neighbor algorithm that merged closely related sequences to remove PCR and sequencing errors. Alignment of CDR3 sequences to IMGT reference sequences was used to assign V, D and J gene segments. For a sequence to be retained, a match of at least six nucleotides to both a V gene segment and a J gene segment was required. Rearrangements were classified as productive when the CDR3 lacked stop codons and remained in frame with V and J, and all other rearrangements were classified as non-productive. Following IMGT convention, CDR3 was defined as the stretch from the second conserved V-encoded cysteine up to the conserved J-encoded phenylalanine. Sequences without an unambiguous match to a single V gene segment were excluded from the earlier analysis of 500 to 700 of the donors. In an earlier analysis of approximately 500 of the donors, a V segment was called functional when productive rearrangements were above 56.7%, and segregating when the standard deviation between donors exceeded 5%. To diagnose cytomegalovirus status from the catalog of TCR beta chain sequences, a statistical classification framework was built. A later analysis assigned V and J genes by comparing TCR nucleotide sequences with IMGT/GENE-DB human TR gene sequences. A later analysis assigned CDR3 sequences and most-parsimonious VDJ recombination scenarios with the TCRdist pipeline. In a later analysis, each TCR beta chain was defined by its CDR3 amino acid sequence together with its V-gene family, and reads lacking a unique V-gene family were excluded. As a way to deal with suspected cross-contamination and a sequencing artifact, a later analysis dropped 640 or so nucleotide sequences that were highly shared and had low generation probability. A later analysis calculated a clonal expansion index for each public chain from normalized within-repertoire ranks of inferred template counts. In a later analysis, generation probabilities were computed using a VDJ recombination model fitted to out-of-frame rearrangements, and the results were checked against IGoR. A later analysis scored TCR-TCR, TCR-HLA and TCR-CMV co-occurrence with hypergeometric tests, applying a repertoire-size bias correction to TCR pairs. A later analysis estimated false discovery rates by permuting HLA or CMV assignments 20 times. In a later analysis, co-occurring TCRs were grouped using DBSCAN, and TCRdist sequence similarity was added for clustering within HLA-allele-positive subsets. Co-occurrence clustering excluded repertoires with fewer than 30,000 or more than 120,000 public chains, plus five with anomalous nucleotide sharing. What TCRdb holds here is the immuneACCESS table cut down to in-frame rearrangements. Part of the clones is not present; checked against another copy, under half of the missing clones reflect an unresolved V gene, and the others are unexplained. The V and J calls and clone size are taken from that table; D and trimming were inferred from the DNA. This sample lists about 130,000 clones; about two thirds were detected once. The top ten hold 2.5% to 3% of the sample.

The V and J segments used are TRBV7-2 and TRBJ2-7; 12 nucleotides in the junction match TRBD2. This clonotype originated in a human donor in good health. The sample consisted of PBMCs. The DNA reads as follows: TGTGCCAGCAGCAGCCTGCTAGCGGGAGGGTTGGTAGGGCAGTACTTC. Its protein product is CASSSLLAGGLVGQYF.